A single sample gave rise to the 9 T cell receptor beta chains below, sequenced in a study of T-cell memory formation after mild COVID-19. TCRdb ran MiXCR on the 5' RACE reads and lists one entry per CDR3 protein. The repertoire consists of about 290,000 distinct CDR3 sequences, with less than 20% occurring once and the leading ten covering about a fifth. The sequenced sample was PBMCs or a T cell subset sorted from them (not recorded which). All receptors come from a young man who had mild COVID-19 (a few samples of this study predate the infection). Cell type and time point are not known.

In DNA, the CDR3 is TGTGCCAGCAGTGAGGGAGTTGGGACAGGGAACACCGGGGAGCTGTTTTTT. It codes for CASSEGVGTGNTGELFF. The chain recombines TRBV12-3 or TRBV12-4 with TRBJ2-2, with 8 bases fitting TRBD1. V was pared by 5 bases and J by 1 base, with 9 bases of the junction left unmatched. CDR3 length: 17 amino acids.

CDR3 region: CASSPGYPTDTQYF. The CDR3, as DNA: TGTGCCTCCTCCCCGGGCTACCCCACAGATACGCAGTATTTT. This chain uses TRBV24-1 with TRBJ2-3; D remains unclear. V lost 12 bases and J 2 bases, leaving 17 bases between the germline ends. Looked up from germline, CDR1 is KGHDR and CDR2 is SFDVKD. CDR3 length: 14 amino acids.

This clonotype has only a few counts. The DNA of the CDR3 is TGTGCCAGCAGTCCCCGGGACAGGGATATTCAGGGCTACACCTTC. Its protein is CASSPRDRDIQGYTF. The gene calls are TRBV25-1 and TRBJ1-2; 9 bases map to TRBD1. The CDR3 runs to 15 residues. The J segment lost 8 bases and the V segment lost 5 bases, leaving 12 bases of the junction unmatched. Germline V gene sequence: CDR1 MGHDK, CDR2 SYGVNS.

This clonotype has only a few counts. CDR3 nucleotide sequence: TGTGCCAGCAGTTTAAACAGGGGGGGAAACACCATATATTTT. Protein product: CASSLNRGGNTIYF. V gene TRBV12-3 or TRBV12-4 combines with J gene TRBJ1-3; TRBD1 agrees at 8 bases. The CDR3 spans 14 residues. V was clipped by 2 bases and J by 4 bases; unmatched bases: 1.

In its sample, this clonotype was seen a few times. The chain joins TRBV4-2 to TRBJ1-6; a weak D match, TRBD1 (6 bases). This CDR3 comprises 17 residues. The V end was cut by 6 bases, the J end by 9 bases, with 24 bases between. Per germline, CDR1 LGHNA and CDR2 YNFKEQ. This CDR3 is CASSQRDTGTISSPLHF. In DNA form, the CDR3 reads TGTGCCAGCAGTCAAAGGGATACAGGGACGATTAGTTCACCCCTCCACTTT.

In this sample, this clonotype turned up many times. This chain links TRBV6-2 or TRBV6-3 with TRBJ2-2; D could derive from TRBD1 or TRBD2 (5 bases each). Germline CDR1 is MNHEY and CDR2 is SVGEGT. This CDR3 spans 16 amino acids. The ends were cut back, 10 bases at V and 0 bases at J, with 18 bases in the middle. DNA of the CDR3: TGTGCCACCTGCGAGGCCGGGGCCCCGAACACCGGGGAGCTGTTTTTT. It specifies CATCEAGAPNTGELFF.

The V call is TRBV7-9, the J call TRBJ2-7; possibly TRBD1 for D (6 bases). The germline gives CDR1 SEHNR, CDR2 FQNEAQ (reference sequence). This CDR3 comprises 15 residues. Trimming took off 5 bases at V and 5 bases at J, with 19 bases between the two ends. CDR3 nucleotides: TGTGCCAGCAGCAATGGAGCATGGGGGCGGGACGAGCAGTACGTC. Its translation: CASSNGAWGRDEQYV.

Only a few counts were recorded for this clonotype. The CDR3 is CASSLAPLRVGSPLHF. Written as DNA, the CDR3 is TGCGCCAGCAGCTTGGCCCCACTAAGGGTTGGTTCACCCCTCCACTTT. The chain recombines TRBV5-1 with TRBJ1-6, with D hard to call. This CDR3 contains 16 residues. The V gene lost 0 bases and the J gene lost 9 bases, with 16 bases spanning the gap. Germline values: CDR1 SGHRS, CDR2 YFSETQ.

This clonotype has ten or more counts. The V and J genes are TRBV3-1 and TRBJ2-5; D is ambiguous. With 4 bases removed from V and 4 bases from J, the gap between germline ends came to 7 bases. CDR1 is LGHDT, CDR2 YNNKEL, per germline (reference sequence). The CDR3 loop spans 12 amino acids. The chain's CDR3 is CASSPWGETQYF. In DNA form, the CDR3 reads TGTGCCAGCAGCCCGTGGGGAGAGACCCAGTACTTC.